This T cell receptor beta chain was retrieved from a study of radiation and T cells in renal cell carcinoma. Documented time point: blood 4 weeks post-SBRT, at nephrectomy. The treatment denotes: 15 Gy SBRT to primary tumor, nephrectomy 4 weeks later. Nephrectomy followed 15 Gy stereotactic body radiation by 4 weeks. Radiation-treated patients gave blood at baseline, week 2 and week 4. Overall study results and limits: From baseline, blood top tumor clonotypes peaked at 2 weeks post-radiation.

As for this clone: Its target is not known.

The data were produced by immunoSEQ multiplex PCR, yet TCRdb's version contains in-frame clones alone and is incomplete. The sample records just under 150,000 clones, 65% to 90% being singletons. With V trimmed by 3 bases and J by 8 bases, 7 bases remained unmatched. This CDR3 is built from 16 residues. Looked up from germline, CDR1 is SGDLS and CDR2 is YYNGEE. The sequences come from blood, collected from a patient whose treatment included radiotherapy and nephrectomy. The source of this sequence is a woman aged 45-60 years with renal cell carcinoma. The gene calls are TRBV9 and TRBJ2-1; 14 nucleotides match TRBD2. The CDR3 region has the DNA TGTGCCAGCAGCGGACTAGCGGGGGGGCCGTCGGATGAGCAGTTCTTC. Amino acid sequence: CASSGLAGGPSDEQFF. Full variable domain (remainder filled in from reference TRBV9 and TRBJ2-1): DSGVTQTPKHLITATGQRVTLRCSPRSGDLSVYWYQQSLDQGLQFLIQYYNGEERAKGNILERFSAQQFPDLHSELNLSSLELGDSALYFCASSGLAGGPSDEQFFGPGTRLTVL.